One sample yielded the 9 T cell receptor beta chains listed below, sequenced in a study of T-cell memory formation after mild COVID-19. One entry per CDR3 protein results from TCRdb running MiXCR on the 5' RACE reads. The table lists about 50,000 distinct CDR3 sequences, roughly 12% of them singletons. Sequencing was carried out using PBMCs or a T cell subset sorted from them (not recorded which). These TCRs come from a man aged 18 to 29 who had mild COVID-19 (a few samples of this study predate the infection). Cell type and time point are not known.

In this sample, this clonotype turned up many times. The chain couples TRBV7-2 to TRBJ2-5, with TRBD1 matching 8 bases. The CDR3 is 20 residues long. Per germline, CDR1 SGHTA and CDR2 FQGNSA. V lost 4 bases to trimming and J lost 5 bases; unmatched junction nucleotides: 24. The CDR3 spells CASSSSLQAIPGQGSETQYF. CDR3 coding DNA: TGTGCCAGCAGCTCCTCCCTGCAAGCGATCCCCGGACAGGGTTCGGAGACCCAGTACTTC.

This clonotype was seen a few times. The chain employs TRBV7-9 and TRBJ2-1; no clear D. The CDR3 contains 13 residues. Germline lookup yields CDR1 SEHNR and CDR2 FQNEAQ (reference sequence). V dropped 5 bases and J dropped 7 bases, with 12 bases sitting between them. CDR3 loop: CASSPYPRNEQFF. The CDR3 nucleotides are TGTGCCAGCAGCCCTTACCCCAGGAATGAGCAGTTCTTC.

This clonotype occurred many times. The J gene is TRBJ2-7, the V gene TRBV6-2 or TRBV6-3, with no clear D. This CDR3 spans 17 amino acids. CDR1 MNHEY and CDR2 SVGEGT come from the germline V gene. The V end lost 6 bases, the J end lost 2 bases, and 23 bases lay between the germline ends. The CDR3 region is CASSYRHGGPPAYEQYV. CDR3 sequence (DNA): TGTGCCAGCAGCTATCGTCATGGTGGCCCGCCGGCCTACGAGCAGTACGTC.

This clonotype has just a few counts. DNA of the CDR3: TGCGCCAGCAGCCTCACCCCGGACAGGGAGGGCACAGATACGCAGTATTTT. Amino acids: CASSLTPDREGTDTQYF. J is TRBJ2-3 and V is TRBV5-1, with 8 positions matching TRBD1. CDR3 size: 17 residues. Germline assignment: CDR1 SGHRS and CDR2 YFSETQ. Trimming removed 4 bases from V and 1 base from J; junction bases left unmatched: 11. The variable domain in full, with the rest retrieved from reference TRBV5-1 and TRBJ2-3, is KAGVTQTPRYLIKTRGQQVTLSCSPISGHRSVSWYQQTPGQGLQFLFEYFSETQRNKGNFPGRFSGRQFSNSRSEMNVSTLELGDSALYLCASSLTPDREGTDTQYFGPGTRLTVL.

The chain uses TRBV7-9 and TRBJ1-1; the D is unclear. The V end lost 1 base, the J end lost 2 bases, and 8 bases lay between the germline ends. Germline-derived CDR1 and CDR2 are SEHNR and FQNEAQ (reference sequence). This CDR3 comprises 14 residues. In DNA form, the CDR3 reads TGTGCCAGCAGCTTAGATGCGGCCAACACTGAAGCTTTCTTT. Its protein product is CASSLDAANTEAFF.

In regard to this clonotype: A read error is possible here, since a much larger clone lies one base away. V gene TRBV4-1 combines with J gene TRBJ2-5; TRBD2 matches 7 bases. The J segment lost 2 bases and the V segment lost 0 bases, leaving 9 bases of the junction unmatched. This CDR3 has 17 residues. From germline, CDR1 is MGHRA and CDR2 YSYEKL. The CDR3 bases are TGCGCCAGCAGCCAAGAAGGGAGCGGGGCCCTGCAAGAGACCCAGTACTTC. Translating it yields CASSQEGSGALQETQYF.

This clonotype was found many times. The chain carries TRBV29-1 and TRBJ2-5, with 8 bases fitting TRBD1. V was clipped by 5 bases and J by 5 bases; unmatched bases: 7. In germline, CDR1 is SQVTM, CDR2 ANQGSEA. This CDR3 region has 13 residues. The CDR3 DNA reads TGCAGCGTTTGGCAGGGGGCTTGGGAGACCCAGTACTTC. Its translation is CSVWQGAWETQYF.

This clonotype was detected a few times. The chain employs TRBV9 and TRBJ1-2; D gene ambiguous. Germline V gene data show CDR1 as SGDLS and CDR2 as YYNGEE. This CDR3 region has 16 residues. V lost 4 bases and J 0 bases, leaving 16 bases between the germline ends. In nucleotides, the CDR3 is TGTGCCAGCAGCTCGGCCTTGAGAGGAGCTAACTATGGCTACACCTTC. Translation gives CASSSALRGANYGYTF.

The J gene is TRBJ1-6, the V gene TRBV6-6; 8 bases fit TRBD1. CDR3 length: 14 residues. V shed 4 bases, J shed 10 bases, and the junction held 6 bases outside the gene matches. The germline V gene has CDR1 MNHNY and CDR2 SVGAGI (reference sequence). CDR3 sequence: CASSSRGPGSPLHF. The CDR3 DNA follows: TGTGCCAGCAGTTCCAGGGGGCCAGGGTCACCCCTCCACTTT.